The 32 T cell receptor beta chains reported below all come from one sample, sequenced in a study of CD8 T cells in Susac syndrome. An input of about 0.5 to 1 ug of RNA was subjected to reverse transcription using random hexamers. TCRdb called the immunoSEQ multiplex PCR reads again in MiXCR, with one record for every CDR3 protein. Of roughly 200,000 distinct CDR3 sequences in the sample, 85% to 95% were seen once. The sample was CD4+ T cells from PBMCs. Receptors originate from a human donor in good health.

The chain uses TRBV9 and TRBJ2-5, with 7 bases aligning to TRBD2. After removal of 3 bases from V and 5 bases from J, the junction contained 10 bases not matched to a gene. Germline assignment: CDR1 SGDLS and CDR2 YYNGEE. The CDR3 is 15 amino acids. CDR3 sequence reads: CASSARDYPRETQYF. In DNA form, the CDR3 reads TGTGCCAGCAGCGCCCGGGACTACCCCCGGGAGACCCAGTACTTC.

The CDR3 DNA reads as TGTGCCAGCAGTTATGGACTCCAGGGGGACACTGAAGCTTTCTTT. It is translated as CASSYGLQGDTEAFF. The chain links TRBV6-5 to TRBJ1-1, with TRBD1 matching 7 bases. CDR3 length: 15 amino acids. Germline V CDR1 and CDR2: MNHEY, SVGAGI. V was clipped by 3 bases and J by 3 bases; unmatched bases: 7.

This clonotype was counted a single time. V usage is TRBV29-1 and J usage is TRBJ2-1; no clear D. Germline V gives CDR1 SQVTM, CDR2 ANQGSEA. V was clipped by 7 bases and J by 7 bases, with 8 bases between them. CDR3 length: 10 amino acids. The CDR3 nucleotides read TGCAGCGCTGGGGTAAATGAGCAGTTCTTC. This codes for CSAGVNEQFF.

This chain links TRBV19 with TRBJ1-1, with 11 positions matching TRBD1. Germline CDR1 reads LNHDA; CDR2 reads SQIVND (reference sequence). V lost 5 bases to trimming and J lost 4 bases; unmatched junction nucleotides: 9. CDR3 length: 16 residues. CDR3 in amino acids: CASSPHPGTGGTEAFF. The CDR3 DNA reads TGTGCCAGTAGTCCCCATCCCGGGACAGGGGGCACTGAAGCTTTCTTT.

Details on this clonotype: The junction does not match germline at one end; this may be a read error. V and J are TRBV20-1 and TRBJ1-2, with D maybe TRBD1 (6 bases). The length of the CDR3 is 14 residues. The germline gives CDR1 DFQATT, CDR2 SNEGSKA (reference sequence). The CDR3: CSARDRSLNYGYTF. In DNA, the CDR3 is TGCAGTGCTCGAGACAGGTCGCTAAACTATGGCTACACCTTC.

The CDR3 here is CASSPGDGSGNTIYF. The CDR3, as DNA: TGTGCCAGCAGCCCGGGGGATGGCTCTGGAAACACCATATATTTT. V usage is TRBV9 and J usage is TRBJ1-3, with D tentatively TRBD1 (5 bases). The CDR3 has 15 residues. The V gene lost 4 bases and the J gene lost 0 bases, with 11 bases spanning the gap. CDR1 is SGDLS and CDR2 is YYNGEE in the germline V gene.

This clonotype showed up just once. The V and J genes are TRBV29-1 and TRBJ2-6; D uncertain. V was shortened by 1 base and J by 0 bases, with 4 bases between the two germline ends. CDR1 is SQVTM and CDR2 is ANQGSEA in the germline V gene. The CDR3 is 14 residues long. The CDR3 DNA reads as TGCAGCGTTGAAGGGGCCTCTGGGGCCAACGTCCTGACTTTC. Translation gives CSVEGASGANVLTF.

The chain joins TRBV3-1 to TRBJ1-3; D is undetermined. The germline gives CDR1 LGHDT, CDR2 YNNKEL (reference sequence). The CDR3 has 12 residues. The ends were cut back, 4 bases at V and 4 bases at J, with 5 bases in the middle. Written as DNA, the CDR3 is TGTGCCAGCAGCCTTCCGGGAAACACCATATATTTT. It encodes CASSLPGNTIYF.

The chain is built from TRBV3-1 and TRBJ2-2; D call uncertain. The CDR3 consists of 16 residues. CDR1 and CDR2 from the germline V gene are LGHDT and YNNKEL (reference sequence). The V and J ends lost 4 bases and 6 bases respectively, with 18 bases between them. The CDR3 region is CASSLNSFIAAGELFF. The CDR3, as DNA: TGTGCCAGCAGCCTCAATAGCTTTATAGCCGCCGGGGAGCTGTTTTTT.

DNA for the CDR3: TGTGCCAGCGCGGGGGCGGACTACACAGATACGCAGTATTTT. Residues: CASAGADYTDTQYF. This chain uses TRBV7-2 with TRBJ2-3, with a weak D call TRBD2 (7 bases). CDR3 length: 14 amino acids. V lost 8 bases and J lost 2, with 14 bases in between. CDR1 is SGHTA, CDR2 FQGNSA, per germline.

J is TRBJ2-5 and V is TRBV24-1; 11 nucleotides agree with TRBD1. The CDR3 consists of 16 residues. CDR1 and CDR2 (germline): KGHDR, SFDVKD. The V segment lost 3 bases and the J segment 4 bases; nucleotides outside the gene matches: 6. In DNA, the CDR3 is TGTGCCACCAGTGATGCCCGTGGGACAGGGGGAGAGACCCAGTACTTC. It translates to CATSDARGTGGETQYF.

J is TRBJ2-7 and V is TRBV4-1, with 9 bases that match TRBD2. V was pared by 0 bases and J by 1 base, with 4 bases of the junction left unmatched. The V gene's germline CDR1 is MGHRA and CDR2 YSYEKL. The CDR3 totals 16 residues. The CDR3 loop reads CASSQDGSGGSYEQYF. The CDR3 coding sequence is TGCGCCAGCAGCCAAGATGGTAGCGGGGGTTCCTACGAGCAGTACTTC.

The rearrangement links TRBV6-1 to TRBJ2-7; no firm D call. Per the germline V gene, CDR1 is MNHNS and CDR2 is SASEGT. The CDR3 runs 13 residues. With 1 base removed from V and 4 bases from J, the gap between germline ends came to 8 bases. DNA for the CDR3: TGTGCCAGCAGTGAAGTAAGTGGGTACGAGCAGTACGTC. Translation gives CASSEVSGYEQYV.

This sequence joins TRBV3-1 and TRBJ1-1, with TRBD1 matching over 7 bases. CDR3 length: 14 amino acids. Per germline, CDR1 LGHDT and CDR2 YNNKEL (reference sequence). V gave up 1 base and J gave up 2 bases; unmatched junction bases: 1. The CDR3 loop reads CASSQGDSNTEAFF. In DNA form, the CDR3 reads TGTGCCAGCAGCCAAGGGGACAGTAACACTGAAGCTTTCTTT.

This clonotype was recorded only once. The V and J genes are TRBV25-1 and TRBJ2-5, with 9 bases fitting TRBD1. Looked up from germline, CDR1 is MGHDK and CDR2 is SYGVNS. This CDR3 has 15 amino acids. The V segment lost 6 bases and the J segment 1 base; nucleotides outside the gene matches: 6. The CDR3 sequence is CASRGGTGIQETQYF. The CDR3 nucleotides read TGTGCCAGCAGAGGGGGGACAGGGATCCAAGAGACCCAGTACTTC. Complete variable domain (other parts from reference TRBV25-1 and TRBJ2-5): EADIYQTPRYLVIGTGKKITLECSQTMGHDKMYWYQQDPGMELHLIHYSYGVNSTEKGDLSSESTVSRIRTEHFPLTLESARPSHTSQYLCASRGGTGIQETQYFGPGTRLLVL.

The chain couples TRBV12-5 to TRBJ1-1; D is uncertain. The CDR3 length is 15 residues. Germline V gene lookup returns CDR1 LGHNT and CDR2 FRNRAP. V lost 0 bases to trimming and J lost 4 bases, with 12 bases between them. In nucleotides, the CDR3 is TGTGCTAGTGGTTTGGTACCCCTCCTCTTCACTGAAGCTTTCTTT. Translated: CASGLVPLLFTEAFF.

The rearrangement uses TRBV12-3 or TRBV12-4 and TRBJ1-5; a possible D gene is TRBD1 (5 bases). This CDR3 contains 13 residues. The V and J ends lost 7 bases and 9 bases respectively, with 16 bases between them. CDR3 sequence (DNA): TGTGCCAGCACCTCCCGGGGGTATGGGCCCCAGCATTTT. Protein: CASTSRGYGPQHF.

This clonotype was seen a single time. The V call is TRBV2, the J call TRBJ2-6, with D possibly TRBD1 on 5 matching bases. The CDR3 is 14 residues long. Trimming pared 6 bases from V and 2 bases from J, leaving 8 bases between. The germline V gene has CDR1 SNHLY and CDR2 FYNNEI. The CDR3: CASSQGAGANVLTF. The CDR3, as DNA: TGTGCCAGCAGCCAGGGTGCTGGGGCCAACGTCCTGACTTTC.

The chain links TRBV12-3 or TRBV12-4 to TRBJ2-3, with D perhaps matching TRBD2 (6 bases). V shed 7 bases and J shed 5 bases, with 10 bases lying between them. The CDR3 runs to 12 residues. Written as DNA, the CDR3 is TGTGCCAGCACGGGGGACCTAGATACGCAGTATTTT. It translates to CASTGDLDTQYF.

The chain is built from TRBV7-2 and TRBJ2-5; unclear D gene. V lost 8 bases and J lost 0, with 7 bases in between. This CDR3 is built from 12 residues. Germline-derived CDR1 and CDR2 are SGHTA and FQGNSA. The CDR3 DNA reads TGTGCCAGCGCGGCTGACCAAGAGACCCAGTACTTC. Its protein is CASAADQETQYF.

This chain connects TRBV7-9 to TRBJ2-2; D gene ambiguous. V lost 3 bases, J lost 6 bases, and 5 bases lay in between. From germline, CDR1 is SEHNR and CDR2 FQNEAQ (reference sequence). The CDR3 length is 12 residues. The CDR3 DNA reads as TGTGCCAGCAGCTTGTCTTCCGGGGAGCTGTTTTTT. This gives the protein CASSLSSGELFF. Supplemented by reference TRBV7-9 and TRBJ2-2, the full variable domain reads DTGVSQNPRHKITKRGQNVTFRCDPISEHNRLYWYRQTLGQGPEFLTYFQNEAQLEKSRLLSDRFSAERPKGSFSTLEIQRTEQGDSAMYLCASSLSSGELFFGEGSRLTVL.

J is TRBJ2-2 and V is TRBV5-1, with D maybe TRBD1 (6 bases). V was clipped by 4 bases and J by 7 bases, with 14 bases between them. Per the germline V gene, CDR1 is SGHRS and CDR2 is YFSETQ. The CDR3 spans 14 residues. CDR3 protein: CASSEGHRGGELFF. The CDR3, as DNA: TGCGCCAGCAGCGAGGGACACCGGGGCGGGGAGCTGTTTTTT. The variable domain in full, completed from reference TRBV5-1 and TRBJ2-2, reads KAGVTQTPRYLIKTRGQQVTLSCSPISGHRSVSWYQQTPGQGLQFLFEYFSETQRNKGNFPGRFSGRQFSNSRSEMNVSTLELGDSALYLCASSEGHRGGELFFGEGSRLTVL.

The CDR3, as DNA: TGCAGTGCTAGAGGACTAGCCTCCTACGAGCAGTACGTC. This translates into CSARGLASYEQYV. The V and J genes are TRBV20-1 and TRBJ2-7; 7 bases are shared with TRBD2. With 1 base clipped from V and 0 bases from J, the junction kept 0 bases outside the gene matches. CDR1 DFQATT and CDR2 SNEGSKA come from the germline V gene (reference sequence). The CDR3 is 13 amino acids.

The rearrangement joins TRBV7-3 to TRBJ2-3; TRBD2 aligns across 8 bases. CDR3 size: 14 residues. Trimming cost V 5 bases and J 3 bases; bases outside gene matches: 4. Germline V gene data show CDR1 as SGHTA and CDR2 as FQGTGA. The CDR3 loop reads CASSQGLETDTQYF. The DNA for the CDR3 is TGTGCCAGCAGCCAGGGACTAGAGACAGATACGCAGTATTTT.

The chain is built from TRBV7-2 and TRBJ2-1; 8 nucleotides agree with TRBD2. This CDR3 comprises 15 residues. V lost 6 bases, J lost 0 bases, and 4 bases stayed unmatched. CDR1 is SGHTA and CDR2 is FQGNSA in the germline V gene. The CDR3 loop reads CASSLAGSSYNEQFF. The CDR3 DNA reads as TGTGCCAGCAGTCTAGCGGGTAGCTCCTACAATGAGCAGTTCTTC.

The chain joins TRBV27 to TRBJ1-5; TRBD1 might be the D (6 bases). This CDR3 comprises 13 residues. From germline, CDR1 is MNHEY and CDR2 SMNVEV (reference sequence). Trimming took 5 bases from V and 1 from J, leaving 6 bases between them. The CDR3 loop reads CASSGQSNQPQHF. As DNA, the CDR3 is TGTGCCAGCAGTGGACAGAGCAATCAGCCCCAGCATTTT.

This chain joins TRBV29-1 and TRBJ1-5; TRBD1 might be the D (5 bases). Germline loops: CDR1 SQVTM, CDR2 ANQGSEA. CDR3 length: 14 amino acids. Trimming removed 6 bases from V and 5 bases from J, with 17 bases in between. The CDR3 nucleotides are TGCAGCGTACAGGAATTAGGGGAGGATCAGCCCCAGCATTTT. This gives the protein CSVQELGEDQPQHF.

The rearrangement links TRBV6-5 to TRBJ2-7; no definite D call. Trimming took off 10 bases at V and 4 bases at J, with 11 bases between the two ends. This CDR3 spans 11 amino acids. The germline CDR1 and CDR2 sequences are MNHEY and SVGAGI. Here the CDR3 reads CANYSGYEQYF. The CDR3 bases are TGTGCCAACTACTCGGGTTACGAGCAGTACTTC.

The rearrangement joins TRBV12-3 or TRBV12-4 to TRBJ1-5; D is uncertain. The CDR3 sequence is 14 residues long. V lost 5 bases to trimming and J lost 8 bases, with 16 bases between them. The CDR3 sequence: CASSPRSGEEPQHF. In DNA, the CDR3 is TGTGCCAGCAGTCCTCGTTCAGGTGAGGAGCCCCAGCATTTT.

The V call is TRBV29-1, the J call TRBJ1-2; 7 bases are shared with TRBD1. The trim removed 4 bases at V and 4 bases at J, leaving 3 bases unmatched. This CDR3 contains 12 residues. Germline lookup yields CDR1 SQVTM and CDR2 ANQGSEA. The CDR3 protein is CSVASGGYGYTF. The CDR3 DNA sequence: TGCAGCGTTGCCTCAGGGGGCTATGGCTACACCTTC.

The chain links TRBV30 to TRBJ1-1; D unclear. This CDR3 region has 13 residues. With 0 bases removed from V and 1 base from J, the gap between germline ends came to 6 bases. Germline V gene lookup returns CDR1 GTSNPN and CDR2 SVGIG (reference sequence). The CDR3 sequence: CAWSVNKNTEAFF. CDR3 nucleotides: TGTGCCTGGAGTGTAAACAAGAACACTGAAGCTTTCTTT.

DNA for the CDR3: TGCGCCAGCAGCCGGGGAGGTAGCGAGTACAATGAGCAGTTCTTC. This translates into CASSRGGSEYNEQFF. This rearrangement joins TRBV5-1 to TRBJ2-1; the D gene is possibly TRBD2 (6 bases). The V gene lost 4 bases and the J gene lost 4 bases, with 15 bases spanning the gap. CDR3 length: 15 amino acids. CDR1 SGHRS and CDR2 YFSETQ come from the germline V gene.